A selection of T cell receptor beta chains follows, all from one sample in a study of cytomegalovirus exposure and HLA in healthy donors. The repertoire was sequenced with immunoSEQ multiplex PCR; TCRdb's copy has only in-frame clones and lacks some. The sample has 100,000 to 150,000 clones, roughly 73% seen once. The sequenced material came from PBMCs. The source is a man aged 55 to 70 in good health and CMV-seropositive. The conserved cysteine and the conserved F or W are not part of the CDR3 here. The D gene is left open where the match is weak.

TRBV7-9,TRBD1,ASSAHFAGQGEAF
TRBV19,TRBD2,ASSSRQRGASRSYNEQF
TRBV28,-,ASRRASANYGYT
TRBV28,-,ASRTAPNYGYT
TRBV9,TRBD1,ASSPGTGRETQY
TRBV20-1,-,SGQNYGYT
TRBV2,TRBD1,ASDRELSNEQF
TRBV19,-,ASSINRVSYSNQPQH
TRBV13,TRBD2,ASRAGGRRKTQY
TRBV7-9,TRBD1,ASSGQGREQY
TRBV19,TRBD1,ASSRGQGTLNSPLH
TRBV5-1,TRBD1,ASSLEGAPEQY
TRBV29-1,TRBD1,SAGQGTAEKLF
TRBV4-1,TRBD1,ASSPGQGSSNSPLH
TRBV5-6,TRBD1,ASSFSFGTGDEKLF
TRBV5-1,TRBD2,ASSFGGGAGEQY
TRBV18,-,ASSPMGPDTQY
TRBV5-1,TRBD2,ASSPTLEAGGPDTQY
TRBV29-1,TRBD1,SVDPPGQAETQY
TRBV30,-,AWSVEGPEQY
TRBV7-3,TRBD2,ASSPGAAGVNEQF
TRBV5-1,TRBD1,ASSLDRGNGYT
TRBV6-1,TRBD1,ASRRTGEGETRY
TRBV19,TRBD1,ATASGQGNLFDYT
TRBV28,TRBD2,ATRGGGGSSYNEQF
TRBV5-1,-,ASSLGDFQETQY
TRBV4-2,-,ASSLRGQAKSEAF
TRBV29-1,TRBD1,SATRDRGEKLF
TRBV15,TRBD1,ATSRGGQGASEKLF
TRBV6-5,-,ASSSRGSPSTEAF
TRBV6-1,-,ASRRGSDTEAF
TRBV30,TRBD2,AWSGSGGAWSYEQY
TRBV14,-,ASSQVYWGYT
TRBV7-6,TRBD1,ASSSGTGVSPLH
TRBV9,TRBD2,ASSVGRTSHNEQF
TRBV29-1,-,SVSQEQGQPQH
TRBV18,TRBD1,ASSHGTGDTEAF
TRBV19,TRBD1,ASSRTPGQQFSYEQY
TRBV2,-,ASSESDNEQF
TRBV10-2,TRBD1,ASSVQGAGELF
TRBV6-5,-,ASSLTDRATYNEQF
TRBV28,-,ASTGWEEVSPLH
TRBV7-8,-,ASSLAQATGANVLT